One sample yielded the 20 T cell receptor beta chains listed below, sequenced in a study of T-cell reconstitution after alpha-beta-depleted transplantation in children (dated by TCRdb to the mid-2010s). The method behind the library was PCR. The sequencing machine was an Illumina HiSeq 2500. Molecular barcoding was employed in the preparation of TCR libraries, with unique molecular identifiers being used to normalize TCRbeta repertoire quantification. TCRdb passed the public sequencing reads through fastp at Q25 and MiXCR, retaining productive beta sequences. For every CDR3 protein sequence, its rows merge into one entry that carries the most common genes and DNA. The sample data list 500,000 to 750,000 distinct CDR3 sequences, and roughly 13% of these were observed just once. Over 2% of the sample lies in the top ten. Read against the paper, the sample's treatment or condition label means: allogeneic hematopoietic cell transplantation with graft depleted of TCRalphabeta T cells and CD19 B cells.

The sequencing here drew on PBMCs, mostly from graft donor cells, taken 360 days after TCRalphabeta/CD19-depleted stem cell transplant. These receptors came from a male patient younger than 18 who had a stem cell transplant for acute myeloid leukemia, so the T cells may come from the graft donor.

The V call is TRBV7-3, the J call TRBJ2-1, with D maybe TRBD1 (6 bases). V lost 5 bases to trimming and J lost 9 bases, with 14 bases between them. CDR1 is SGHTA, CDR2 FQGTGA, per germline. This CDR3 region has 13 residues. The CDR3 coding sequence is TGTGCCAGCAGCACCCACAGGGAAAGTGAGCAGTTCTTC. It translates to CASSTHRESEQFF.

This clonotype turned up a few times. The genes are TRBV6-1 and TRBJ2-1; maybe TRBD2 (5 bases). This CDR3 comprises 15 residues. With 6 bases removed from V and 4 bases from J, the gap between germline ends came to 16 bases. CDR1 MNHNS and CDR2 SASEGT come from the germline V gene. This CDR3 reads CASRGRGRFYNEQFF. The CDR3 nucleotides are TGTGCCAGCAGGGGGAGAGGGCGGTTTTACAATGAGCAGTTCTTC.

A few counts support this clonotype. This chain links TRBV12-3 or TRBV12-4 with TRBJ1-3, with no clear D. This CDR3 is built from 15 residues. The germline V and J ends were trimmed by 1 base and 0 bases, with 7 bases remaining between them. The DNA of the CDR3 is TGTGCCAGCAGTTTAGACGGTCACTCTGGAAACACCATATATTTT. As protein: CASSLDGHSGNTIYF.

The chain uses TRBV7-2 and TRBJ2-7; 10 bases align to TRBD2. The CDR3 contains 15 residues. J gave up 6 bases and V 5 bases, and 10 bases lay outside the gene matches. CDR1 is SGHTA and CDR2 is FQGNSA in the germline V gene. This chain's CDR3 is CASSPRLAGAGEQYF. In nucleotides, the CDR3 is TGTGCCAGCAGCCCCCGGCTAGCGGGAGCTGGCGAGCAGTACTTC. Filled out from reference TRBV7-2 and TRBJ2-7, the complete variable domain reads GAGVSQSPSNKVTEKGKDVELRCDPISGHTALYWYRQSLGQGLEFLIYFQGNSAPDKSGLPSDRFSAERTGGSVSTLTIQRTQQEDSAVYLCASSPRLAGAGEQYFGPGTRLTVT.

This clonotype was counted only a few times. The rearrangement joins TRBV12-3 or TRBV12-4 to TRBJ2-2; D is unclear. The CDR3 is 13 residues long. V was trimmed by 1 base and J by 6 bases, leaving 6 bases between them. CDR3 sequence: CASSLVVSGELFF. The CDR3 DNA reads as TGTGCCAGCAGTTTAGTGGTGTCCGGGGAGCTGTTTTTT.

This clonotype was counted only a few times. This sequence joins TRBV6-5 and TRBJ2-7, with 9 bases matching TRBD1. The CDR3 spans 14 residues. The V gene end was trimmed by 6 bases and the J gene end by 1 base; junction bases not matched to a gene: 4. The germline CDR1 and CDR2 sequences are MNHEY and SVGAGI. The CDR3 nucleotides read TGTGCCAGCAGACTCGGGACAGGGTCCTACGAGCAGTACTTC. It specifies CASRLGTGSYEQYF.

This sequence joins TRBV19 and TRBJ1-5; tentatively, D is TRBD1 (6 bases). The V end lost 6 bases, the J end lost 1 base, and 16 bases lay between the germline ends. Germline V lookup: CDR1 LNHDA, CDR2 SQIVND (reference sequence). The CDR3 length is 16 residues. DNA of the CDR3: TGTGCCAGTAGCACAGAACAGGGATCGAGCAATCAGCCCCAGCATTTT. Its translation is CASSTEQGSSNQPQHF.

The genes are TRBV7-8 and TRBJ2-3; weak D call: TRBD1 (5 bases). Germline CDR1 SGHVS, CDR2 FQNEAQ. Trimming removed 7 bases from V and 1 base from J, with 12 bases in between. The CDR3 runs 14 residues. CDR3 coding DNA: TGTGCCAGCAAGGGCAGGGAAGGCACAGATACGCAGTATTTT. This codes for CASKGREGTDTQYF.

This clonotype has a count of ten or more. The chain has TRBV29-1 and TRBJ2-5; no firm D call. CDR1 SQVTM and CDR2 ANQGSEA come from the germline V gene. V was shortened by 7 bases and J by 2 bases, with 11 bases between the two germline ends. The CDR3 consists of 12 residues. The CDR3 loop reads CSGIPQQETQYF. The CDR3 nucleotides are TGCAGCGGGATTCCACAGCAAGAGACCCAGTACTTC.

The V gene is TRBV4-3, the J gene TRBJ1-4; TRBD1 aligns across 8 bases. The germline CDR1 and CDR2 sequences are LGHNA and YSLEER. J lost 8 bases, V lost 0 bases, and 5 bases had no gene match. The CDR3 extends over 15 amino acids. This CDR3 is CASSQDQGAAEKLFF. Here the CDR3 DNA reads TGCGCCAGCAGCCAAGATCAGGGGGCGGCAGAAAAACTGTTTTTT.

Many counts were recorded for this clonotype. The V and J genes are TRBV4-2 and TRBJ2-1; 9 positions match TRBD2. The V segment lost 3 bases and the J segment 7 bases; nucleotides outside the gene matches: 10. The CDR3 loop spans 16 amino acids. Germline CDR1 reads LGHNA; CDR2 reads YNFKEQ. The DNA of the CDR3 is TGTGCCAGCAGCCAGGCGGCCGGGACTAGCAGGAATGAGCAGTTCTTC. The encoded protein is CASSQAAGTSRNEQFF.

The table lists this clonotype with a few counts. The chain is built from TRBV5-6 and TRBJ2-1, with 7 bases fitting TRBD1. Germline CDR1 SGHDT, CDR2 YYEEEE. This CDR3 region has 11 residues. V shed 7 bases, J shed 9 bases, and the junction held 4 bases outside the gene matches. CDR3 amino acids: CASQQGPEQFF. The CDR3 DNA sequence: TGTGCCAGCCAACAGGGGCCTGAGCAGTTCTTC.

This clonotype turned up a few times. This chain links TRBV12-3 or TRBV12-4 with TRBJ1-4; D gene ambiguous. V dropped 3 bases and J dropped 0 bases, with 14 bases sitting between them. The CDR3 sequence is 17 residues long. CDR3 loop: CASSFWYGQATNEKLFF. DNA for the CDR3: TGTGCCAGCAGTTTTTGGTACGGTCAAGCAACTAATGAAAAACTGTTTTTT.

Many counts were recorded for this clonotype. V usage is TRBV5-1 and J usage is TRBJ2-1; 9 nucleotides match TRBD2. Trimming at V came to 5 bases and at J to 4 bases, leaving 10 bases not matched to a gene. CDR1 and CDR2 (germline): SGHRS, YFSETQ. The CDR3 contains 16 residues. Here the CDR3 reads CASSPGGSGGYNEQFF. In DNA, the CDR3 is TGCGCCAGCAGTCCCGGTGGTAGCGGGGGTTACAATGAGCAGTTCTTC.

The chain carries TRBV20-1 and TRBJ1-6; 7 bases match TRBD1. V gave up 3 bases and J gave up 0 bases; unmatched junction bases: 5. In germline, CDR1 is DFQATT, CDR2 SNEGSKA (reference sequence). CDR3 size: 16 residues. The CDR3 DNA follows: TGCAGTGCTAGGGGACAGTCGAGCTCCTATAATTCACCCCTCCACTTT. This codes for CSARGQSSSYNSPLHF.

The chain employs TRBV7-2 and TRBJ2-3, with D maybe TRBD2 (5 bases). The CDR3 has 15 residues. Germline V CDR1 and CDR2: SGHTA, FQGNSA. V dropped 3 bases and J dropped 5 bases, with 15 bases sitting between them. The CDR3 here is CASSFLWATRDTQYF. In DNA, the CDR3 is TGTGCCAGCAGCTTTCTATGGGCTACTAGAGATACGCAGTATTTT.

At least ten counts were recorded for this clonotype. The chain employs TRBV12-3 or TRBV12-4 and TRBJ2-2; 7 bases align to TRBD1. Losses at the gene ends were 5 bases for V and 0 bases for J; bases not matched to a gene: 0. The CDR3 covers 14 residues. This CDR3 is CASSGTANTGELFF. The CDR3 nucleotides are TGTGCCAGCAGTGGGACAGCGAACACCGGGGAGCTGTTTTTT.

This clonotype has a count of ten or more. The rearrangement joins TRBV10-3 to TRBJ1-6; tentatively, D is TRBD1 (6 bases). Looked up from germline, CDR1 is ENHRY and CDR2 is SYGVKD. V gave up 0 bases and J gave up 8 bases, with 11 bases separating them. The CDR3 sequence is 15 residues long. The DNA for the CDR3 is TGTGCCATCAGTGAGTCGGGGGGGCAGGATTCACCCCTCCACTTT. Protein: CAISESGGQDSPLHF.

This clonotype came up a few times. The rearrangement uses TRBV20-1 and TRBJ2-1, with D perhaps being TRBD1 or TRBD2 (6 bases each). CDR1 and CDR2 (germline): DFQATT, SNEGSKA (reference sequence). The CDR3 runs to 12 residues. Here the CDR3 DNA reads TGCAGGCCCGGGGGCTTCAACAATGAGCAGTTCTTC. Encoded protein: CRPGGFNNEQFF.

The table lists this clonotype with a few counts. The gene calls are TRBV7-3 and TRBJ2-1, with TRBD2 identical over 11 bases. From germline, CDR1 is SGHTA and CDR2 FQGTGA. V lost 5 bases and J lost 2; bases outside the gene matches: 11. The CDR3 has 18 residues. DNA of the CDR3: TGTGCCAGCAGCCATCCCACTAGCGGGAGCGAGACCTACAATGAGCAGTTCTTC. This gives the protein CASSHPTSGSETYNEQFF. Full variable domain (missing parts from reference TRBV7-3 and TRBJ2-1): GAGVSQTPSNKVTEKGKYVELRCDPISGHTALYWYRQSLGQGPEFLIYFQGTGAADDSGLPNDRFFAVRPEGSVSTLKIQRTERGDSAVYLCASSHPTSGSETYNEQFFGPGTRLTVL.